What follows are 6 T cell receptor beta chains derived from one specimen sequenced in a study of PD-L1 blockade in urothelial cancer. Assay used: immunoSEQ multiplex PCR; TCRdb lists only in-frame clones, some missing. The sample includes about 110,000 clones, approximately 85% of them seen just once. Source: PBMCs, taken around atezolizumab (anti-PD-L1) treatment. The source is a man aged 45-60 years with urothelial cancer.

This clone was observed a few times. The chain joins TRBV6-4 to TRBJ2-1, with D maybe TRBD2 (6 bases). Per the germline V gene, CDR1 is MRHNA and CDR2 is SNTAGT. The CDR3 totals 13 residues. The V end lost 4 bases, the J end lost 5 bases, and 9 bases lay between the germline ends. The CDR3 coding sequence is TGTGCCAGCAGTGGCGGGGAAGACAATGAGCAGTTCTTC. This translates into CASSGGEDNEQFF.

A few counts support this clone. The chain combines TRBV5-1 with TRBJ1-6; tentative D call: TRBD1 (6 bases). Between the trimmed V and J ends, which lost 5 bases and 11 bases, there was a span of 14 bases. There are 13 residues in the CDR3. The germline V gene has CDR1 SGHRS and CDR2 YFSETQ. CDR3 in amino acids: CASRQGSEPPLHF. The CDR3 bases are TGCGCCAGCAGACAGGGCAGTGAACCACCCCTCCACTTT.

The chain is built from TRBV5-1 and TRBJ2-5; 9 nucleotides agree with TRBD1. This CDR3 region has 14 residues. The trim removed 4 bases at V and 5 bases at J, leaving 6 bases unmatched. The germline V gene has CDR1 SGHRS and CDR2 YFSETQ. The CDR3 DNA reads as TGCGCCAGCAGCCCGGGGACAGGGAGGGAGACCCAGTACTTC. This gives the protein CASSPGTGRETQYF.

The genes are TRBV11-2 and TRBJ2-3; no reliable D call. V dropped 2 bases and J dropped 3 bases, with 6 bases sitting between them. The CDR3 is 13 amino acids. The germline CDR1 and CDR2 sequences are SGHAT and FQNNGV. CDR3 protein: CASSLQFTDTQYF. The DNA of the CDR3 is TGTGCCAGCAGCTTACAATTTACAGATACGCAGTATTTT.

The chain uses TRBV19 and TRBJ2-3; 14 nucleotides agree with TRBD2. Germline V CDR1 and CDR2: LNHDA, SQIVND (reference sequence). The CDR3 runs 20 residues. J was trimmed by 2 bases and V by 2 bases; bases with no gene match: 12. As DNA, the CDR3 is TGTGCCAGTAGTATAAGGGTCGGGACTAGCGGGAGTTACCTCACAGATACGCAGTATTTT. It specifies CASSIRVGTSGSYLTDTQYF.

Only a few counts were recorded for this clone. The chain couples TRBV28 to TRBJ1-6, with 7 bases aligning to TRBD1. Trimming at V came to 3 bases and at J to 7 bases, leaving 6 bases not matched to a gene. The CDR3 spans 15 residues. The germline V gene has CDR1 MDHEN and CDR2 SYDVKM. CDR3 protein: CASSLTGILNSPLHF. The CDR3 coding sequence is TGTGCCAGCAGTTTGACAGGGATTCTCAATTCACCCCTCCACTTT.